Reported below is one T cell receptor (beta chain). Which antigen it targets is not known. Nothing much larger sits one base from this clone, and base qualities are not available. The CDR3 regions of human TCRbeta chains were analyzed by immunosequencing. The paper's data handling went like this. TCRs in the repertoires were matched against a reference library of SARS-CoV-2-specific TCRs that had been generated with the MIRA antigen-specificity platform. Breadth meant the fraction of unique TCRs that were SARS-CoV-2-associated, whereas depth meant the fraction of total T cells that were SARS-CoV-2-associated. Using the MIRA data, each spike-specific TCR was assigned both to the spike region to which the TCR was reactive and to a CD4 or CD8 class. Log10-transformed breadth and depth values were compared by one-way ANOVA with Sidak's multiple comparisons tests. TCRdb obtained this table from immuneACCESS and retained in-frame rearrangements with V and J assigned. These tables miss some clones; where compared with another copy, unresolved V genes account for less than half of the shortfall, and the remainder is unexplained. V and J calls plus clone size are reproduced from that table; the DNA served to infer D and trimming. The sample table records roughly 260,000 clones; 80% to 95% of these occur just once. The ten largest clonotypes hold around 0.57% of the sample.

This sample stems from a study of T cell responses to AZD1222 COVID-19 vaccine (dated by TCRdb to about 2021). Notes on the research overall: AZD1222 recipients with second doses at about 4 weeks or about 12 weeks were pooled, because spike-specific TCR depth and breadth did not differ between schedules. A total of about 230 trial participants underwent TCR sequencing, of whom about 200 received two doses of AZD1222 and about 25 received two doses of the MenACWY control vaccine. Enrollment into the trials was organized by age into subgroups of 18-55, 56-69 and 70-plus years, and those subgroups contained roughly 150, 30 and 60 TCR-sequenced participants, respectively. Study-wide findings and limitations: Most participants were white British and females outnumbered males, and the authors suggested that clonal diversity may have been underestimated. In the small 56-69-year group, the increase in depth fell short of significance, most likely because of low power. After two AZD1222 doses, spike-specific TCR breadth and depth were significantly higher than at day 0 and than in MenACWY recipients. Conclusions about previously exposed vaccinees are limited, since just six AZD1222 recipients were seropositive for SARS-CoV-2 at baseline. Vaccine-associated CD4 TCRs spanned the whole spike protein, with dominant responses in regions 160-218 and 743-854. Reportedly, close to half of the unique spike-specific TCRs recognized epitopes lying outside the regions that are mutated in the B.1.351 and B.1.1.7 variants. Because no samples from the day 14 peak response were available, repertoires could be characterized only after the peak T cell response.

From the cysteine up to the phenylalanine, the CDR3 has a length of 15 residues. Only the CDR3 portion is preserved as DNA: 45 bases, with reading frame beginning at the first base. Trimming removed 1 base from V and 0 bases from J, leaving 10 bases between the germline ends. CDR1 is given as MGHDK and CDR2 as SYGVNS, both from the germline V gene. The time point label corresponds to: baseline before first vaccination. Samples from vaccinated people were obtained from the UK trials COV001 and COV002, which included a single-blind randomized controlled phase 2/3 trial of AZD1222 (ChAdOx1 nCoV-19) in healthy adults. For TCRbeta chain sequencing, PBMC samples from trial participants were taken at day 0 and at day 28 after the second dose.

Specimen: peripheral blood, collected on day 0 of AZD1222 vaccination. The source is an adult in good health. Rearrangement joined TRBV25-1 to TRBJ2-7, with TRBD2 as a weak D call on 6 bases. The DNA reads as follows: TGTGCCAGCAGTGAATGGGGGGACCTCTCCTACGAGCAGTACTTC. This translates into CASSEWGDLSYEQYF.